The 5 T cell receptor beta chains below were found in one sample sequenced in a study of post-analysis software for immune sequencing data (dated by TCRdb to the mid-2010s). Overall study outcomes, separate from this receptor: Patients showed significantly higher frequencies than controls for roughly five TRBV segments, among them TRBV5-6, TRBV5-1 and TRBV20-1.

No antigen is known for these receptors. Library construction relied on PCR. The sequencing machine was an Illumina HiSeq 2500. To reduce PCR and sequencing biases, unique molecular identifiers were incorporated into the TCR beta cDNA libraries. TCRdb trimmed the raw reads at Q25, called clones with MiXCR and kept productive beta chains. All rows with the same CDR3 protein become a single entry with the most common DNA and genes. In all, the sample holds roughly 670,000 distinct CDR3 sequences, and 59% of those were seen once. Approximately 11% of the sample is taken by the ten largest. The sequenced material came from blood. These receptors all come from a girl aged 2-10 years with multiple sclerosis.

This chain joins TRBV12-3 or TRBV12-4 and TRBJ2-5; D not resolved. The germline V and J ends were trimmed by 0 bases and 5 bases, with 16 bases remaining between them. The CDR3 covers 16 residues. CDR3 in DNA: TGTGCCAGCAGTTTAGCGCACTACGAGCGTCCGGAGACCCAGTACTTC. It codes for CASSLAHYERPETQYF.

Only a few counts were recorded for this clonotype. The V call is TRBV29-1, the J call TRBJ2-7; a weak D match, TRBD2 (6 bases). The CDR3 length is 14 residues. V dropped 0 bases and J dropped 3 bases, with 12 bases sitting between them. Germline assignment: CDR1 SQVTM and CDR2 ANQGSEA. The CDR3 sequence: CSVEDGTEGYEQYF. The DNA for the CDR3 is TGCAGCGTTGAAGATGGGACTGAAGGCTACGAGCAGTACTTC.

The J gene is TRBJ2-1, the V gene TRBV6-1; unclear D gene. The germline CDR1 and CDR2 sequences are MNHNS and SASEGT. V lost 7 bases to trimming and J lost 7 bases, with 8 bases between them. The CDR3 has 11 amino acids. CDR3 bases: TGTGCCAGCATTGGGATGAATGAGCAGTTCTTC. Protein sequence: CASIGMNEQFF.

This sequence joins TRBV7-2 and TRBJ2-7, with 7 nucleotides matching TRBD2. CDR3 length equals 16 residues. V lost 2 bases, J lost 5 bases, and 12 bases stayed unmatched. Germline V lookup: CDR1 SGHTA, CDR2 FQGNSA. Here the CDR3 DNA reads TGTGCCAGCAGCTTATATCAGCCGGGACTACCCAACGAGCAGTACTTC. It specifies CASSLYQPGLPNEQYF.

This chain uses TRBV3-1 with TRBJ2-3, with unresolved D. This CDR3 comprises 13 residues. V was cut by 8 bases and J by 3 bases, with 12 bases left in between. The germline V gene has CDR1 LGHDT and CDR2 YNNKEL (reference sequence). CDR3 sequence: CASARTDTDTQYF. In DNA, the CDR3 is TGTGCCAGCGCGCGGACCGATACAGATACGCAGTATTTT.